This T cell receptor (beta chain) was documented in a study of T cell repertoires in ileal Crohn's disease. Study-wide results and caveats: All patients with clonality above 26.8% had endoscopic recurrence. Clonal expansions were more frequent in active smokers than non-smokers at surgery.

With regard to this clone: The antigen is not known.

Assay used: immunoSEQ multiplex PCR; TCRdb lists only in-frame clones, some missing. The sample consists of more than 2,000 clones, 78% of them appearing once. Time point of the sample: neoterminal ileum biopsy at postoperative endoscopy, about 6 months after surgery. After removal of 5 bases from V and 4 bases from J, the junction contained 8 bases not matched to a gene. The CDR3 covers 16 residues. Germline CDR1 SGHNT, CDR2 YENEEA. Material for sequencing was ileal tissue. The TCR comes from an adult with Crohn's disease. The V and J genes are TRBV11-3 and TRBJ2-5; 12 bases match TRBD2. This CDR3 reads CASSRPSGRAAETQYF. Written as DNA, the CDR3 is TGTGCCAGCAGCCGGCCTAGCGGGAGGGCCGCAGAGACCCAGTACTTC.